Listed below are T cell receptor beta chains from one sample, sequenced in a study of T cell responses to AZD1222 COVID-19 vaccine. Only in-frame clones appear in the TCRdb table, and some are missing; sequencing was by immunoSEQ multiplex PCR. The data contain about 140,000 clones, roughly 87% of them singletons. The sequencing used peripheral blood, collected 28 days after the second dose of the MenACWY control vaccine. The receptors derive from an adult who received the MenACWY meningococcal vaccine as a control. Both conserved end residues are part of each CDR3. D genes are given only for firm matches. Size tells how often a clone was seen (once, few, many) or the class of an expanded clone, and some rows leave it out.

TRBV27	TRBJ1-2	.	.	TGTGCCAGCAGAACAGCTAACTATGGCTACACCTTC	CASRTANYGYTF
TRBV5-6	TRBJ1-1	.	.	TGTGCCAGCAGTCGGGAGGAGAACACTGAAGCTTTCTTT	CASSREENTEAFF
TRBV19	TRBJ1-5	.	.	TGTGCCAGTGCGGCAGCTTATAGCAATCAGCCCCAGCATTTT	CASAAAYSNQPQHF
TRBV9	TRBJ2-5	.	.	TGTGCCAGCAGCGGAATCGGAGAGACCCAGTACTTC	CASSGIGETQYF
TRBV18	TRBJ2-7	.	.	TGTGCCAGCTCCCCCTACGGGACGGACTACGAGCAGTACTTC	CASSPYGTDYEQYF
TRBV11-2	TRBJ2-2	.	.	TGTGCCAGCAGCTGGGACGGGGAGCTGTTTTTT	CASSWDGELFF
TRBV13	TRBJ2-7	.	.	TGTGCCAGCAGCTTAAGGCAGGGTAACCACGAGCAGTACTTC	CASSLRQGNHEQYF
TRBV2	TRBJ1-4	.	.	TGTGCCAGCAGTCTGGAGAGTGAAAAACTGTTTTTT	CASSLESEKLFF
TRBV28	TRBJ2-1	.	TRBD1	TGTGCCAGCAGTTTATCGGGGACAGCCGGTGAGCAGTTCTTC	CASSLSGTAGEQFF
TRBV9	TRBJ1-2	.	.	TGTGCCAGCAGCGCCGGACCTACCGCTGACTATGGCTACACCTTC	CASSAGPTADYGYTF
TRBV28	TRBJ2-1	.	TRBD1	TGTGCCAGCAGTTTCCCGGGACAGGGGGCTGGTGAGCAGTTCTTC	CASSFPGQGAGEQFF
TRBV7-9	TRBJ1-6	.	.	TGTGCCAGCAGCCCATCTTGGCCCGAATCACCCCTCCACTTT	CASSPSWPESPLHF
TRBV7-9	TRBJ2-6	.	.	TGTGCCAGCAGCTCGGGTGGGCTCAGCTCTGGGGCCAACGTCCTGACTTTC	CASSSGGLSSGANVLTF
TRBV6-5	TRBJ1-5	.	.	TGTGCCAGCAGCCAGGGGTCGGGCAATCAGCCCCAGCATTTT	CASSQGSGNQPQHF
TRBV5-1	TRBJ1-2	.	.	TGCGCCAGCAGCCCGGAAGCCCGACCTGATGGCTACACCTTC	CASSPEARPDGYTF
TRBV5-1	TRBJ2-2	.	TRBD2	TGCGCCAGCAGCTGGACTAGCGGGGGCACCGGGGAGCTGTTTTTT	CASSWTSGGTGELFF
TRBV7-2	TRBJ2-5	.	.	TGTGCCAGCAACGGACAGGCGGGGGAGACCCAGTACTTC	CASNGQAGETQYF
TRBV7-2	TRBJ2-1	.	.	TGTGCCAGCAGCTTAAAGGACAGTGTCCTCTATGGTGAGCAGTTCTTC	CASSLKDSVLYGEQFF
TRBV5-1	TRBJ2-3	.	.	TGCGCCAGCAGCCCCAGGGGGGCCTACCCGGGCGGGCCCAAAAGGGATACGCAGTATTTT	CASSPRGAYPGGPKRDTQYF
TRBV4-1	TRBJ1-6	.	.	TGCGCCAGCAGCCAAGATAACACCCGAAATTCACCCCTCCACTTT	CASSQDNTRNSPLHF
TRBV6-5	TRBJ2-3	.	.	TGTGCCAGCAGTTCTCCCGACGGCGGTTCGGATACGCAGTATTTT	CASSSPDGGSDTQYF
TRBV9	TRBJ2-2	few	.	TGTGCCAGCAGCGTAGAAGTGACATCGAACACCGGGGAGCTGTTTTTT	CASSVEVTSNTGELFF
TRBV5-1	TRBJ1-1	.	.	TGCGCCAGCAGCTTGTCTGTCCCGAACACTGAAGCTTTCTTT	CASSLSVPNTEAFF
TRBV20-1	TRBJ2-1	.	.	TGCAGTGCTAGCTACCGTGAGCAGTTCTTC	CSASYREQFF
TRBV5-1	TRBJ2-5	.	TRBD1	TGCGCCAGCAGCTGGGACAGTCAAGAGACCCAGTACTTC	CASSWDSQETQYF
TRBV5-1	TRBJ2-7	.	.	TGCGCCAGCAGCTTATCCGGGACATCCTCCTACGAGCAGTACTTC	CASSLSGTSSYEQYF
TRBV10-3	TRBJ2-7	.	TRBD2	TGTGCCATCAGTGTTGGGACTAGCGGAACCTACGAGCAGTACTTC	CAISVGTSGTYEQYF
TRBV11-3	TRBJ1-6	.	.	TGTGCCAGCAGCTTAGATGATGCAGGGGTAGGTTCACCCCTCCACTTT	CASSLDDAGVGSPLHF
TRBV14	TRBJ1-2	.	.	TGTGCCAGCAGCCCTAGCCTAGTACGGGGACGACCGTCGTATGGCTACACCTTC	CASSPSLVRGRPSYGYTF
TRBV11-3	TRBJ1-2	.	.	TGTGCCAGCAGCCCCGAGCCCAGGTCCAACTATGGCTACACCTTC	CASSPEPRSNYGYTF
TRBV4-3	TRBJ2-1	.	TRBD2	TGCGCCAGCAGCCAAGGACTAGCGGGAGGACTTACATTCTACAATGAGCAGTTCTTC	CASSQGLAGGLTFYNEQFF
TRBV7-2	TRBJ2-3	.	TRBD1	TGTGCCAGCAGCTTAGGACAGGGCCCAGATACGCAGTATTTT	CASSLGQGPDTQYF
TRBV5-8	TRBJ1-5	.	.	TGTGCCAGCAGCTTCCAGGGCAATCAGCCCCAGCATTTT	CASSFQGNQPQHF
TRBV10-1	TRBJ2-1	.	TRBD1	TGCGCCAGCACTGTTACAGGGGAAAATGAGCAGTTCTTC	CASTVTGENEQFF
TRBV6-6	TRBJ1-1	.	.	TGTGCCAGCAGTTACAAATCGGGCGGGGGATGGGCTGAAGCTTTCTTT	CASSYKSGGGWAEAFF
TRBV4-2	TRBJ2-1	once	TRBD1	TGTGCCAGCAGCCAAGATGGGGGCCGGGGCTGGACAGGCAGCTCCTACAATGAGCAGTTCTTC	CASSQDGGRGWTGSSYNEQFF
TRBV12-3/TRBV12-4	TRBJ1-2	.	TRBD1	TGTGCCAGCAGTTGGACAGGGAATGGCTACACCTTC	CASSWTGNGYTF
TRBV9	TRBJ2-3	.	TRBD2	TGTGCCAGCAGCGTCAGCGGGGGAGGGGCAGATACGCAGTATTTT	CASSVSGGGADTQYF
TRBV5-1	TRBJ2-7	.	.	TGCGCCAGCAGCTTTGGTGGGGGGACAACTTCCTACGAGCAGTACTTC	CASSFGGGTTSYEQYF
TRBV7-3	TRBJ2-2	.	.	TGTGCCAGCAGCCCTCCCGCTACACCCCCAATCTCGAACACCGGGGAGCTGTTTTTT	CASSPPATPPISNTGELFF
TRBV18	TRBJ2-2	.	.	TGTGCCAGCTTACAACTCCTGGCAGAAGCGAACACCGGGGAGCTGTTTTTT	CASLQLLAEANTGELFF
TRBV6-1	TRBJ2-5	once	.	TGTGCCAGCAGTGAAAATCGAGACAGAGAAAAAGAGACCCAGTACTTC	CASSENRDREKETQYF
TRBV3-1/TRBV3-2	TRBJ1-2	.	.	TGTGCCAGCAGCCAAGATCCCCCCTCGTATGGCTACACCTTC	CASSQDPPSYGYTF